This is a list of T cell receptor beta chains from one sample in a study of a mutant IDH1 vaccine in newly diagnosed glioma. For these TCRs, the target antigens are not known. Repertoires were generated with immunoSEQ multiplex PCR, while TCRdb's copy carries only in-frame clones and drops some. The sample lists roughly 30,000 clones, around 89% occurring once. This specimen consisted of PBMCs, obtained from a glioma patient whose treatment included an IDH1 peptide vaccine. Receptor source: a man between 18 and 29 years old with glioma. Each CDR3 is given with its conserved first and last residue. Each record gives: clone size, J gene, D gene, V gene, CDR3 DNA, CDR3 protein. A D gene is named only where the DNA matches it firmly. Rows may omit the clone size; those that give it use once, few, many or a size class.

abundance: once; j_gene: TRBJ2-1; d_gene: TRBD2; v_gene: TRBV2; CDR3nt: TGTGCCAGCGGCCAAAGGCGGGAGGGCCGGAGCTCCTACAATGAGCAGTTCTTC; CDR3aa: CASGQRREGRSSYNEQFF
abundance: NA; j_gene: TRBJ1-1; d_gene: TRBD1; v_gene: TRBV15; CDR3nt: TGTGCCACCAGCAGCTCCGGGACAGACTCACCTCACACTGAAGCTTTCTTT; CDR3aa: CATSSSGTDSPHTEAFF
abundance: NA; j_gene: TRBJ2-7; d_gene: NA; v_gene: TRBV11-2; CDR3nt: TGTGCCAGCAGCTTCGAAAGCCTGGCAGGGGAGCAGTACTTC; CDR3aa: CASSFESLAGEQYF
abundance: NA; j_gene: TRBJ1-2; d_gene: TRBD1; v_gene: TRBV27; CDR3nt: TGTGCCAGCAGTTTTGACAGGGGCTATGGCTACACCTTC; CDR3aa: CASSFDRGYGYTF
abundance: few; j_gene: TRBJ1-2; d_gene: NA; v_gene: TRBV25-1; CDR3nt: TGTGCCAGCAGTGACAGGGAATATGGCTACACCTTC; CDR3aa: CASSDREYGYTF
abundance: NA; j_gene: TRBJ2-7; d_gene: NA; v_gene: TRBV4-1; CDR3nt: TGCGCCAGCAGCCAAGATCGACGGTACGAGCAGTACTTC; CDR3aa: CASSQDRRYEQYF
abundance: NA; j_gene: TRBJ1-5; d_gene: TRBD1; v_gene: TRBV7-9; CDR3nt: TGTGCCAGCAGCTCAACAGGGGGCGATCAGCCCCAGCATTTT; CDR3aa: CASSSTGGDQPQHF
abundance: NA; j_gene: TRBJ2-1; d_gene: NA; v_gene: TRBV19; CDR3nt: TGTGCCAGTAGTATATCGCGGGGCTACAATGAGCAGTTCTTC; CDR3aa: CASSISRGYNEQFF
abundance: NA; j_gene: TRBJ2-2; d_gene: TRBD1; v_gene: TRBV29-1; CDR3nt: TGCAGCGTCGCCCTGGGGACAGCCACCGGGGAGCTGTTTTTT; CDR3aa: CSVALGTATGELFF
abundance: NA; j_gene: TRBJ1-5; d_gene: TRBD1; v_gene: TRBV28; CDR3nt: TGTGCCAGCAGGCCGGGACAGTTCAATCAGCCCCAGCATTTT; CDR3aa: CASRPGQFNQPQHF
abundance: NA; j_gene: TRBJ2-7; d_gene: TRBD2; v_gene: TRBV6-1; CDR3nt: TGTGCCAGCAGTAAGGTATTAGCGGGGTCGGGCGAGCAGTACTTC; CDR3aa: CASSKVLAGSGEQYF
abundance: once; j_gene: TRBJ2-3; d_gene: NA; v_gene: TRBV7-9; CDR3nt: TGTGCCAGCAGCTTATTGGCCTCAGATACGCAGTATTTT; CDR3aa: CASSLLASDTQYF
abundance: few; j_gene: TRBJ2-1; d_gene: NA; v_gene: TRBV2; CDR3nt: TGTGCCAGCAGTGAAATCGGCTCGGGGCAGAATGAGCAGTTCTTC; CDR3aa: CASSEIGSGQNEQFF
abundance: NA; j_gene: TRBJ1-2; d_gene: NA; v_gene: TRBV6-1; CDR3nt: TGTGCCGGAAAGACAGGTAGCTATGGCTACACCTTC; CDR3aa: CAGKTGSYGYTF
abundance: NA; j_gene: TRBJ1-2; d_gene: NA; v_gene: TRBV5-1; CDR3nt: TGCGCCAGCAGCTTGGAACGGTCACAGGGAGGATCTAACTATGGCTACACCTTC; CDR3aa: CASSLERSQGGSNYGYTF
abundance: NA; j_gene: TRBJ1-2; d_gene: NA; v_gene: TRBV19; CDR3nt: TGTGCCAGTAACCTCGGGACCGGCTATGGCTACACCTTC; CDR3aa: CASNLGTGYGYTF
abundance: NA; j_gene: TRBJ1-1; d_gene: NA; v_gene: TRBV7-2; CDR3nt: TGTGCCAGCAGCCCAGAAACTGAAGCTTTCTTT; CDR3aa: CASSPETEAFF
abundance: NA; j_gene: TRBJ2-6; d_gene: NA; v_gene: TRBV4-2; CDR3nt: TGTGCCAGCAGCCAAGCCGTTAGTGGCTCTGGGGCCAACGTCCTGACTTTC; CDR3aa: CASSQAVSGSGANVLTF
abundance: NA; j_gene: TRBJ2-7; d_gene: TRBD1; v_gene: TRBV7-2; CDR3nt: TGTGCCAGCAGCCACGGACAGGGCCTCTACGAGCAGTACTTC; CDR3aa: CASSHGQGLYEQYF
abundance: NA; j_gene: TRBJ2-3; d_gene: NA; v_gene: TRBV29-1; CDR3nt: TGCAGCGCGGGGGTCGGAAAAGATACGCAGTATTTT; CDR3aa: CSAGVGKDTQYF
abundance: NA; j_gene: TRBJ2-3; d_gene: TRBD1; v_gene: TRBV28; CDR3nt: TGTGCCAGCAGTTCCCACAGGGGGCGCACAGATACGCAGTATTTT; CDR3aa: CASSSHRGRTDTQYF
abundance: NA; j_gene: TRBJ2-1; d_gene: NA; v_gene: TRBV27; CDR3nt: TGTGCCAGCAGGGGAGGCGAAAGCTCCTACAATGAGCAGTTCTTC; CDR3aa: CASRGGESSYNEQFF
abundance: NA; j_gene: TRBJ1-2; d_gene: NA; v_gene: TRBV7-9; CDR3nt: TGTGCCAGCAGCTCTGGTACAGGGAGGCACTATGGCTACACCTTC; CDR3aa: CASSSGTGRHYGYTF
abundance: NA; j_gene: TRBJ2-4; d_gene: NA; v_gene: TRBV28; CDR3nt: TGTGCCAGCAGTCTCCGCTACGGGGGCATTCAGTACTTC; CDR3aa: CASSLRYGGIQYF
abundance: NA; j_gene: TRBJ2-2; d_gene: TRBD2; v_gene: TRBV5-6; CDR3nt: TGTGCCAGCAGCTCCTTAGCGGGAGAGACCGGGGAGCTGTTTTTT; CDR3aa: CASSSLAGETGELFF
abundance: NA; j_gene: TRBJ2-1; d_gene: NA; v_gene: TRBV6-1; CDR3nt: TGTGCCAGCAGCACCGGGTTCGAAAACTACAATGAGCAGTTCTTC; CDR3aa: CASSTGFENYNEQFF
abundance: once; j_gene: TRBJ1-1; d_gene: NA; v_gene: TRBV2; CDR3nt: TGTGCCAGCAGTGAAGGAGGAAATACTGAAGCTTTCTTT; CDR3aa: CASSEGGNTEAFF
abundance: NA; j_gene: TRBJ2-6; d_gene: TRBD1; v_gene: TRBV28; CDR3nt: TGTGCCAGCAGCCAGGGACAGGGCAACTCTGGGGCCAACGTCCTGACTTTC; CDR3aa: CASSQGQGNSGANVLTF
abundance: NA; j_gene: TRBJ2-7; d_gene: NA; v_gene: TRBV7-9; CDR3nt: TGTGCCAGCAGTTCAACGCGAGGGCAGGCCTACGAGCAGTACTTC; CDR3aa: CASSSTRGQAYEQYF
abundance: NA; j_gene: TRBJ1-2; d_gene: NA; v_gene: TRBV4-3; CDR3nt: TGCGCCAGCAGCCAAGACGTGCGGGGGTTCGGCTACACCTTC; CDR3aa: CASSQDVRGFGYTF